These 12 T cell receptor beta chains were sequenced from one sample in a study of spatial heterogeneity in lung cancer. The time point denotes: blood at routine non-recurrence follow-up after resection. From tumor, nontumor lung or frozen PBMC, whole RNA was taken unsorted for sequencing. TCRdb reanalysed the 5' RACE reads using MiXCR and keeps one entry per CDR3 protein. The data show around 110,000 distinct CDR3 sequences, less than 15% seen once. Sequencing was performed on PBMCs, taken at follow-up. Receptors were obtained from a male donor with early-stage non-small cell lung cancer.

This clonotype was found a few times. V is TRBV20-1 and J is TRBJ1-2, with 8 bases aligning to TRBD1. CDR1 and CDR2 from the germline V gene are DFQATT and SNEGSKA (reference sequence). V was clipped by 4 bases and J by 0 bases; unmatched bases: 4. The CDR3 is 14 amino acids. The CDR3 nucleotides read TGCAGTGCTACAGGACAGGGCTCTAACTATGGCTACACCTTC. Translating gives CSATGQGSNYGYTF.

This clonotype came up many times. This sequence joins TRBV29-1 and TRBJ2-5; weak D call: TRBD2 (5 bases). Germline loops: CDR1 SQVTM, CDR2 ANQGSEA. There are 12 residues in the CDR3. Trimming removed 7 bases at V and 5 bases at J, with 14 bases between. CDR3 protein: CSATRSRETQYF. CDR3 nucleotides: TGCAGCGCTACTAGATCGCGGGAGACCCAGTACTTC.

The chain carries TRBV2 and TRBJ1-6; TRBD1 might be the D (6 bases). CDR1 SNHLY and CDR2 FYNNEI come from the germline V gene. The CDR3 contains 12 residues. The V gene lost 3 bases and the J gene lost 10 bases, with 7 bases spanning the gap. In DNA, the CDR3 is TGTGCCAGCAGTGATACAGGGTCACCCCTCCACTTT. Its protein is CASSDTGSPLHF. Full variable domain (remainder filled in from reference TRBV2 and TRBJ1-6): EPEVTQTPSHQVTQMGQEVILRCVPISNHLYFYWYRQILGQKVEFLVSFYNNEISEKSEIFDDQFSVERPDGSNFTLKIRSTKLEDSAMYFCASSDTGSPLHFGNGTRLTVT.

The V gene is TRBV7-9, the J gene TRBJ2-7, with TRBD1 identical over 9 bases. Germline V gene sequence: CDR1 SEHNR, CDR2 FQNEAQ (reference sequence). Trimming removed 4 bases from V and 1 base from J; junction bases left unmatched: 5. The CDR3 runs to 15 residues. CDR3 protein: CASSSLDRGSYEQYF. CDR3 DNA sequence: TGTGCCAGCAGCTCGCTGGACAGGGGATCCTACGAGCAGTACTTC.

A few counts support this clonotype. CDR3 coding DNA: TGTGCCACCAGCGATGGACAGGGGAGCCAGCCCCAGCATTTT. Translation: CATSDGQGSQPQHF. The chain carries TRBV24-1 and TRBJ1-5, with 9 bases that match TRBD1. V gave up 7 bases and J gave up 7 bases; unmatched junction bases: 7. The CDR3 is 14 amino acids. Germline-derived CDR1 and CDR2 are KGHDR and SFDVKD.

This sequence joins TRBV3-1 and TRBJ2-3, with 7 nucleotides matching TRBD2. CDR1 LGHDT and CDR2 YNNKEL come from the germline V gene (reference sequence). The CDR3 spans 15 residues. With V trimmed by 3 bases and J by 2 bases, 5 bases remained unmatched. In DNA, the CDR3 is TGTGCCAGCAGCCAGGGAGGGCAACACACAGATACGCAGTATTTT. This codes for CASSQGGQHTDTQYF.

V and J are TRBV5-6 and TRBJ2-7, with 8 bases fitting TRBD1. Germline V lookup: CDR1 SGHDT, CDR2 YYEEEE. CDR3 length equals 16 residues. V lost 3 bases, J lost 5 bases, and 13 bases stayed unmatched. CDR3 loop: CASSWTGSGVGDEQYF. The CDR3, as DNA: TGTGCCAGCAGCTGGACAGGGTCCGGGGTAGGTGACGAGCAGTACTTC. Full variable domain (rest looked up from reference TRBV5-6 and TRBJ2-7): DAGVTQSPTHLIKTRGQQVTLRCSPKSGHDTVSWYQQALGQGPQFIFQYYEEEERQRGNFPDRFSGHQFPNYSSELNVNALLLGDSALYLCASSWTGSGVGDEQYFGPGTRLTVT.

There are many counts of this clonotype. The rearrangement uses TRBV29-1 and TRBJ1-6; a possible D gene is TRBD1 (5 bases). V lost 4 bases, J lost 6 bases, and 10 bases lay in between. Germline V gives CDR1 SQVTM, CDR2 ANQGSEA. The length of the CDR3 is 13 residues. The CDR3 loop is CSVGGQGNSPLHF. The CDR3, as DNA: TGCAGCGTTGGAGGGCAGGGTAATTCACCCCTCCACTTT.

The CDR3 region is CSVELWTGKETQYF. The CDR3 coding sequence is TGCAGCGTTGAGTTGTGGACAGGGAAAGAGACCCAGTACTTC. The V gene is TRBV29-1, the J gene TRBJ2-5, with 8 nucleotides matching TRBD1. The germline V gene has CDR1 SQVTM and CDR2 ANQGSEA. There are 14 residues in the CDR3. Losses at the gene ends were 3 bases for V and 3 bases for J; bases not matched to a gene: 6.

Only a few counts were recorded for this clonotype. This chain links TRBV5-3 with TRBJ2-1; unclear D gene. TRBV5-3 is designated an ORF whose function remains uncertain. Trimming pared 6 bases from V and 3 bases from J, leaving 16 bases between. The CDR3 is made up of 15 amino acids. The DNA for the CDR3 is TGTGCCAGAATCCTCCGGACCCGGTTCTACAATGAGCAGTTCTTC. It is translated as CARILRTRFYNEQFF.

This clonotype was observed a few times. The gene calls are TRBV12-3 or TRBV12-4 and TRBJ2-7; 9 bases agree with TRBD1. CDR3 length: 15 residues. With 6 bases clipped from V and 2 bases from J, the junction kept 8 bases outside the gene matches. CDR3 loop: CASSPGDRVTYEQYF. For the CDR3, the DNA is TGTGCCAGCAGCCCCGGGGACAGGGTCACCTACGAGCAGTACTTC.

The CDR3, as DNA: TGTGCCAGCAGCTCCGGCACAGATACGCAGTATTTT. Protein product: CASSSGTDTQYF. The V call is TRBV7-3, the J call TRBJ2-3; no definite D call. The ends were cut back, 4 bases at V and 1 base at J, with 3 bases in the middle. The germline gives CDR1 SGHTA, CDR2 FQGTGA. This CDR3 is 12 amino acids long.